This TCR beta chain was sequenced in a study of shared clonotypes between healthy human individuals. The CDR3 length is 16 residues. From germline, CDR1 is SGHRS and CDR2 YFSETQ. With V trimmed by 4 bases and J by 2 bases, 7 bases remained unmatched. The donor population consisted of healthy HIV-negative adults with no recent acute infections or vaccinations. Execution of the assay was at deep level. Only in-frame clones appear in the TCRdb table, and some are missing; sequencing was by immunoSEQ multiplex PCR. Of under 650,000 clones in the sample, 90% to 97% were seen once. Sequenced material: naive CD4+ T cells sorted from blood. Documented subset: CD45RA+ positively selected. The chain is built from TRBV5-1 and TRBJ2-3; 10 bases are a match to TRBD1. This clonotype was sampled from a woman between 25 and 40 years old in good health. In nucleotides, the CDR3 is TGCGCCAGCAGCCCGGGACAGGGGATTGTCACAGATACGCAGTATTTT. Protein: CASSPGQGIVTDTQYF. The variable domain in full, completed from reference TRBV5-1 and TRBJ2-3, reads KAGVTQTPRYLIKTRGQQVTLSCSPISGHRSVSWYQQTPGQGLQFLFEYFSETQRNKGNFPGRFSGRQFSNSRSEMNVSTLELGDSALYLCASSPGQGIVTDTQYFGPGTRLTVL.